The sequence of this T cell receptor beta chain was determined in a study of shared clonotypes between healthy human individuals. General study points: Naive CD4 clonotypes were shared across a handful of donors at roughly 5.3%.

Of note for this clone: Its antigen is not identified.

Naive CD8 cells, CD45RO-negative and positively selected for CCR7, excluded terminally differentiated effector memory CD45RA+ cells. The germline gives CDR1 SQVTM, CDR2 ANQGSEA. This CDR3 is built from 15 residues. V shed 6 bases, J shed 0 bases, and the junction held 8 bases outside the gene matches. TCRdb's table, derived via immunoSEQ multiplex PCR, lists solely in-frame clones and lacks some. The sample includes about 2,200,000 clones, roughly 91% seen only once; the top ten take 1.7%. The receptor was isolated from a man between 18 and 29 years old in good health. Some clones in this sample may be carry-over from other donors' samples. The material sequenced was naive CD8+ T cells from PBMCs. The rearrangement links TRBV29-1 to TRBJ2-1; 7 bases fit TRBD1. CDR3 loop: CSVQEGGLSYNEQFF. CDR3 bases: TGCAGCGTCCAAGAAGGGGGCCTCTCCTACAATGAGCAGTTCTTC.